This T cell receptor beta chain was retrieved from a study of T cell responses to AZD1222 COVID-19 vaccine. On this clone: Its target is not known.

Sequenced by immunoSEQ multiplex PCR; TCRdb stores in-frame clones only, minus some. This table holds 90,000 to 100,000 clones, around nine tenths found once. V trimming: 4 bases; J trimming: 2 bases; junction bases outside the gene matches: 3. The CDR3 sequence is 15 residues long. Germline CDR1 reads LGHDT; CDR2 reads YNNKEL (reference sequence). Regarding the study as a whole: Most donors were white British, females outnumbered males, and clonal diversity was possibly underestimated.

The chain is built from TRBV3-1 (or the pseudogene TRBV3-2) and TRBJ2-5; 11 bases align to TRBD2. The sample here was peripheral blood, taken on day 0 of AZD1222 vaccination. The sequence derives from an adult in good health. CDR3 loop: CASSPLAGEQETQYF. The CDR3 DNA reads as TGTGCCAGCAGCCCACTAGCGGGGGAACAAGAGACCCAGTACTTC.